These T cell receptor beta chains were read from a single sample in a study of cytomegalovirus exposure and HLA in healthy donors. The protocol was immunoSEQ multiplex PCR, while the TCRdb copy is restricted to in-frame clones and leaves out a portion. The data contain approximately 200,000 clones, roughly 79% of them singletons. The sequenced sample consisted of PBMCs. These TCRs come from a man between 18 and 35 years old in good health and CMV-seronegative. Each CDR3 is given with its conserved first and last residue. Each record gives: J gene, CDR3 length, V gene, D gene, clone size, CDR3 protein, CDR3 DNA. D genes are given only for firm matches. The listing skips clone size in some rows; elsewhere it reads once, few, many or a size class.

J gene: TRBJ1-6; CDR3 length: 14; V gene: TRBV7-8; D gene: TRBD1; clone size: NA; CDR3 protein: CASSLRDSDSPLHF; CDR3 DNA: TGTGCCAGCAGCTTAAGGGACAGCGATTCACCCCTCCACTTT
J gene: TRBJ2-7; CDR3 length: 13; V gene: TRBV6-1; D gene: NA; clone size: once; CDR3 protein: CASSEAETYEQYF; CDR3 DNA: TGTGCCAGCAGTGAGGCAGAAACCTACGAGCAGTACTTC
J gene: TRBJ1-1; CDR3 length: 13; V gene: TRBV27; D gene: TRBD1; clone size: NA; CDR3 protein: CASNRDRDTEAFF; CDR3 DNA: TGTGCCAGCAACCGGGACAGGGACACTGAAGCTTTCTTT
J gene: TRBJ1-2; CDR3 length: 14; V gene: TRBV10-3; D gene: TRBD1; clone size: NA; CDR3 protein: CAISDPGTDYGYTF; CDR3 DNA: TGTGCCATCAGTGATCCCGGGACAGACTATGGCTACACCTTC
J gene: TRBJ1-5; CDR3 length: 15; V gene: TRBV7-8; D gene: TRBD1; clone size: few; CDR3 protein: CASSPGTGPNQPQHF; CDR3 DNA: TGTGCCAGCAGCCCTGGGACAGGACCCAATCAGCCCCAGCATTTT
J gene: TRBJ1-4; CDR3 length: 14; V gene: TRBV15; D gene: NA; clone size: NA; CDR3 protein: CATSRIPGDEKLFF; CDR3 DNA: TGTGCCACCAGCAGGATACCGGGGGATGAAAAACTGTTTTTT
J gene: TRBJ2-3; CDR3 length: 16; V gene: TRBV12-5; D gene: TRBD2; clone size: NA; CDR3 protein: CASGSNLLAGPDTQYF; CDR3 DNA: TGTGCTAGTGGTTCAAACTTACTAGCGGGGCCAGATACGCAGTATTTT
J gene: TRBJ2-7; CDR3 length: 12; V gene: TRBV5-6; D gene: NA; clone size: NA; CDR3 protein: CASSSQGSEQYF; CDR3 DNA: TGTGCCAGCAGTTCACAGGGTTCGGAGCAGTACTTC
J gene: TRBJ2-1; CDR3 length: 15; V gene: TRBV11-3; D gene: NA; clone size: NA; CDR3 protein: CASSLEPRGYNEQFF; CDR3 DNA: TGTGCCAGCAGCTTAGAACCCAGGGGATACAATGAGCAGTTCTTC
J gene: TRBJ1-5; CDR3 length: 15; V gene: TRBV6-6; D gene: TRBD1; clone size: few; CDR3 protein: CASSMPGQGHQPQHF; CDR3 DNA: TGTGCCAGCAGTATGCCGGGACAGGGCCATCAGCCCCAGCATTTT
J gene: TRBJ2-1; CDR3 length: 15; V gene: TRBV5-1; D gene: NA; clone size: NA; CDR3 protein: CASSLAGGDYNEQFF; CDR3 DNA: TGCGCCAGCAGCTTGGCCGGGGGAGATTACAATGAGCAGTTCTTC
J gene: TRBJ1-2; CDR3 length: 16; V gene: TRBV19; D gene: NA; clone size: NA; CDR3 protein: CASSPAHLRANYGYTF; CDR3 DNA: TGTGCCAGTAGCCCCGCGCACCTACGAGCTAACTATGGCTACACCTTC
J gene: TRBJ1-1; CDR3 length: 15; V gene: TRBV9; D gene: NA; clone size: NA; CDR3 protein: CASSTLGRGNTEAFF; CDR3 DNA: TGTGCCAGCAGCACGTTGGGCAGGGGGAACACTGAAGCTTTCTTT
J gene: TRBJ1-4; CDR3 length: 15; V gene: TRBV9; D gene: TRBD1; clone size: NA; CDR3 protein: CASSVSGQGNEKLFF; CDR3 DNA: TGTGCCAGCAGCGTATCGGGACAGGGAAATGAAAAACTGTTTTTT
J gene: TRBJ2-2; CDR3 length: 15; V gene: TRBV6-6; D gene: NA; clone size: NA; CDR3 protein: CASSRTDSNTGELFF; CDR3 DNA: TGTGCCAGCAGTCGGACAGATTCGAACACCGGGGAGCTGTTTTTT
J gene: TRBJ2-7; CDR3 length: 14; V gene: TRBV2; D gene: NA; clone size: NA; CDR3 protein: CASTSGPTNYEQYF; CDR3 DNA: TGTGCCAGCACATCAGGGCCTACGAATTACGAGCAGTACTTC
J gene: TRBJ2-7; CDR3 length: 19; V gene: TRBV9; D gene: TRBD1; clone size: few; CDR3 protein: CASSPHPPLQGAEDYEQYF; CDR3 DNA: TGTGCCAGCAGCCCACACCCACCATTACAGGGGGCAGAAGACTACGAGCAGTACTTC
J gene: TRBJ2-1; CDR3 length: 15; V gene: TRBV11-3; D gene: TRBD1; clone size: NA; CDR3 protein: CASSFWDSSYNEQFF; CDR3 DNA: TGTGCCAGCAGCTTTTGGGACAGCTCCTACAATGAGCAGTTCTTC
J gene: TRBJ1-6; CDR3 length: 16; V gene: TRBV9; D gene: TRBD1; clone size: NA; CDR3 protein: CASSAGTGGLNSPLHF; CDR3 DNA: TGTGCCAGCAGCGCCGGGACAGGGGGCTTAAATTCACCCCTCCACTTT
J gene: TRBJ2-3; CDR3 length: 14; V gene: TRBV9; D gene: NA; clone size: NA; CDR3 protein: CASTPGGITDTQYF; CDR3 DNA: TGTGCCAGCACTCCAGGGGGGATCACAGATACGCAGTATTTT
J gene: TRBJ1-2; CDR3 length: 15; V gene: TRBV29-1; D gene: TRBD1; clone size: NA; CDR3 protein: CSVGPGQGAVDGYTF; CDR3 DNA: TGCAGCGTTGGGCCGGGACAGGGGGCTGTGGATGGCTACACCTTC
J gene: TRBJ2-3; CDR3 length: 13; V gene: TRBV4-1; D gene: NA; clone size: NA; CDR3 protein: CASSQELTDTQYF; CDR3 DNA: TGCGCCAGCAGCCAAGAACTTACAGATACGCAGTATTTT
J gene: TRBJ2-5; CDR3 length: 19; V gene: TRBV19; D gene: NA; clone size: NA; CDR3 protein: CASSFRDRVTREGWETQYF; CDR3 DNA: TGTGCCAGTAGTTTCCGGGACAGGGTTACGCGGGAGGGATGGGAGACCCAGTACTTC
J gene: TRBJ1-2; CDR3 length: 12; V gene: TRBV7-9; D gene: TRBD1; clone size: NA; CDR3 protein: CASSTGDQGYTF; CDR3 DNA: TGTGCCAGCAGTACAGGGGATCAGGGCTACACCTTC
J gene: TRBJ1-3; CDR3 length: 16; V gene: TRBV18; D gene: NA; clone size: NA; CDR3 protein: CASSPMIQDSGNTIYF; CDR3 DNA: TGTGCCAGCTCACCGATGATTCAGGACTCTGGAAACACCATATATTTT
J gene: TRBJ2-3; CDR3 length: 13; V gene: TRBV5-1; D gene: NA; clone size: NA; CDR3 protein: CASSLVYGDTQYF; CDR3 DNA: TGCGCCAGCAGCTTGGTTTACGGAGATACGCAGTATTTT
J gene: TRBJ1-2; CDR3 length: 15; V gene: TRBV9; D gene: TRBD1; clone size: once; CDR3 protein: CASSATTGAIRGYTF; CDR3 DNA: TGTGCCAGCAGCGCCACGACAGGGGCGATACGTGGCTACACCTTC
J gene: TRBJ2-1; CDR3 length: 17; V gene: TRBV7-3; D gene: TRBD2; clone size: NA; CDR3 protein: CASSLTASGVPYNEQFF; CDR3 DNA: TGTGCCAGCAGCTTAACGGCTAGCGGGGTCCCCTACAATGAGCAGTTCTTC
J gene: TRBJ2-7; CDR3 length: 16; V gene: TRBV7-8; D gene: TRBD1; clone size: NA; CDR3 protein: CASTKTGQGDSYEQYF; CDR3 DNA: TGTGCCAGCACCAAAACGGGGCAGGGGGACTCCTACGAGCAGTACTTC
J gene: TRBJ2-1; CDR3 length: 14; V gene: TRBV13; D gene: NA; clone size: NA; CDR3 protein: CASSPTTGGDEQFF; CDR3 DNA: TGTGCCAGCAGCCCCACGACAGGAGGCGATGAGCAGTTCTTC
J gene: TRBJ2-1; CDR3 length: 15; V gene: TRBV7-3; D gene: NA; clone size: once; CDR3 protein: CASSLTIQGYNEQFF; CDR3 DNA: TGTGCCAGCAGCTTAACGATACAGGGTTACAATGAGCAGTTCTTC
J gene: TRBJ2-3; CDR3 length: 12; V gene: TRBV2; D gene: NA; clone size: NA; CDR3 protein: CASRPGLDTQYF; CDR3 DNA: TGTGCCAGCAGGCCAGGGTTAGATACGCAGTATTTT
J gene: TRBJ2-7; CDR3 length: 16; V gene: TRBV11-3; D gene: TRBD1; clone size: NA; CDR3 protein: CASSSTDRASSYEQYF; CDR3 DNA: TGTGCCAGCAGCTCCACGGACAGGGCGAGTTCCTACGAGCAGTACTTC
J gene: TRBJ2-2; CDR3 length: 13; V gene: TRBV6-4; D gene: NA; clone size: NA; CDR3 protein: CASSRGNTGELFF; CDR3 DNA: TGTGCCAGCAGTCGAGGGAACACCGGGGAGCTGTTTTTT